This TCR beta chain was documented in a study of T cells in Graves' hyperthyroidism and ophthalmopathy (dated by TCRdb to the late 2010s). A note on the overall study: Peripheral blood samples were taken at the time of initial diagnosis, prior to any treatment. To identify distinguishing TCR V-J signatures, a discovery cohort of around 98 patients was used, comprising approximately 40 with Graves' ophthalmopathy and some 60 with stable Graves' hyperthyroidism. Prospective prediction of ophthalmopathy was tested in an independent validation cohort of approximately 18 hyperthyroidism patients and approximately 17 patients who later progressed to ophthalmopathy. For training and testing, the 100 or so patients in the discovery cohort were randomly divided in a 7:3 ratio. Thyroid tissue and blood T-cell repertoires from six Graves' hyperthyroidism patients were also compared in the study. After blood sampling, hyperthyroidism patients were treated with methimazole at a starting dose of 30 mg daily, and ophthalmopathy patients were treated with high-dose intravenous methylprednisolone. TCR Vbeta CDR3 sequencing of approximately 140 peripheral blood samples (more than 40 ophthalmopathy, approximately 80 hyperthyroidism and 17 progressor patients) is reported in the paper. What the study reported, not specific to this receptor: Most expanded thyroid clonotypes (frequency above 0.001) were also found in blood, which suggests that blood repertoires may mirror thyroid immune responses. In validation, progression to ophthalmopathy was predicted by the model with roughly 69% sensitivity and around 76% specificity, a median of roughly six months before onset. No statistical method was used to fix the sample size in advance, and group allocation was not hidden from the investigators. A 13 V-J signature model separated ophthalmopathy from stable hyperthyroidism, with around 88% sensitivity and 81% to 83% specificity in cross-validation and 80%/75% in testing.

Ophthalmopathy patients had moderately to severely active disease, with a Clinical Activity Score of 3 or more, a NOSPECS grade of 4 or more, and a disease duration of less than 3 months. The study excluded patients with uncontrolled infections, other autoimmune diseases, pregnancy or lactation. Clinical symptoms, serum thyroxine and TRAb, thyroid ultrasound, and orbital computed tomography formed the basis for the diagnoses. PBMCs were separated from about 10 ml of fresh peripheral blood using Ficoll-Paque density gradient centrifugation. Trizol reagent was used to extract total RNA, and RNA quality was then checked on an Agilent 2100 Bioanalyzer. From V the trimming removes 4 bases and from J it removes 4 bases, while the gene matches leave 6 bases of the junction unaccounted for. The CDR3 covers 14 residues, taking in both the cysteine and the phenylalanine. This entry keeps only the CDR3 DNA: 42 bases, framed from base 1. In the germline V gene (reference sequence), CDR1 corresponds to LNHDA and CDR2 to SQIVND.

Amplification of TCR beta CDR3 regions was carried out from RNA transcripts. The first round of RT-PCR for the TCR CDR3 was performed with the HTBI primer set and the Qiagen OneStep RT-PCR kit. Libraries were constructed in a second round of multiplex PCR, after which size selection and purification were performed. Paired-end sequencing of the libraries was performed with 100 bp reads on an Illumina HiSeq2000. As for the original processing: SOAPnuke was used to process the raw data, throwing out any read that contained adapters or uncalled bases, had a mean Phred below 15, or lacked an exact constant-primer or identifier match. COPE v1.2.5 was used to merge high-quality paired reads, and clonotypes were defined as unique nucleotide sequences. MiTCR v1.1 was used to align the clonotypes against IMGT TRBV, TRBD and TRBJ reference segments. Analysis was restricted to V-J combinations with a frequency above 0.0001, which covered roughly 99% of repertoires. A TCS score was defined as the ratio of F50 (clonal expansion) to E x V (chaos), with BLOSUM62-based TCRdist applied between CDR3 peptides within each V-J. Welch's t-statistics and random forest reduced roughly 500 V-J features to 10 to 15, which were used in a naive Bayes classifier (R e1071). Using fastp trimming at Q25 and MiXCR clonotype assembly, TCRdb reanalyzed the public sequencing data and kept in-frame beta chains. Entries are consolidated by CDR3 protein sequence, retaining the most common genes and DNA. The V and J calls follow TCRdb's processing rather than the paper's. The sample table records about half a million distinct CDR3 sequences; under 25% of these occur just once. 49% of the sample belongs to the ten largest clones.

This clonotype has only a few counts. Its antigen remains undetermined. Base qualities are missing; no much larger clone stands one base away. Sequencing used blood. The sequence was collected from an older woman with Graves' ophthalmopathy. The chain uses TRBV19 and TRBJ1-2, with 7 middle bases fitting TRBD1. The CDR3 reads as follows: CASSTHRDSYGYTF. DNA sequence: TGTGCCAGTAGTACACACCGGGACAGCTATGGCTACACCTTC.